One and the same sample provided the 9 T cell receptor beta chains below, sequenced in a study of blood T cell repertoires in COVID-19. The data were produced by immunoSEQ multiplex PCR, yet TCRdb's version contains in-frame clones alone and is incomplete. This table holds about 170,000 clones, under 90% found once. The source material was peripheral blood. The source is a woman of 80 years or more with acute or convalescent COVID-19.

The genes are TRBV21-1 and TRBJ1-1; TRBD1 was called by the table and not checked on the DNA. TRBV21-1 is marked as a pseudogene. The CDR3 has 19 amino acids. CDR3 protein: CASSKGPPGQGAGDTEAFF. CDR3 in DNA: TGTGCCAGCAGCAAAGGTCCGCCCGGACAGGGGGCGGGGGACACTGAAGCTTTCTTT.

CDR3 coding DNA: TGTGCCAGCAGCTCCCACGGCGGGGGCTACGAGCAGTACTTC. Its translation: CASSSHGGGYEQYF. The J gene is TRBJ2-7, the V gene TRBV7-2; TRBD2 matches 7 bases. CDR3 length equals 14 residues. The J segment lost 3 bases and the V segment lost 4 bases, leaving 6 bases of the junction unmatched. Germline CDR1 reads SGHTA; CDR2 reads FQGNSA. The complete variable domain, with remaining parts taken from reference TRBV7-2 and TRBJ2-7, reads GAGVSQSPSNKVTEKGKDVELRCDPISGHTALYWYRQSLGQGLEFLIYFQGNSAPDKSGLPSDRFSAERTGGSVSTLTIQRTQQEDSAVYLCASSSHGGGYEQYFGPGTRLTVT.

This chain joins TRBV2 and TRBJ1-5, with 8 bases lining up with TRBD1. Germline assignment: CDR1 SNHLY and CDR2 FYNNEI. Germline trimming cut 5 bases from V and 7 bases from J; bases unmatched to any gene: 4. The CDR3 runs 13 residues. DNA of the CDR3: TGTGCCAGCAGTCCAGGGGGCGACCAGCCCCAGCATTTT. It is translated as CASSPGGDQPQHF. The full variable domain, with the rest looked up from reference TRBV2 and TRBJ1-5, is EPEVTQTPSHQVTQMGQEVILRCVPISNHLYFYWYRQILGQKVEFLVSFYNNEISEKSEIFDDQFSVERPDGSNFTLKIRSTKLEDSAMYFCASSPGGDQPQHFGDGTRLSIL.

This chain uses TRBV6-5 with TRBJ2-3; maybe TRBD1 (5 bases). Germline V gives CDR1 MNHEY, CDR2 SVGAGI. Between the trimmed V and J ends, which lost 5 bases and 2 bases, there was a span of 8 bases. This CDR3 has 13 residues. The chain's CDR3 is CASSLDITDTQYF. The CDR3 DNA is TGTGCCAGCAGTCTGGACATCACAGATACGCAGTATTTT.

Only a few counts were recorded for this clone. The gene calls are TRBV28 and TRBJ2-7; 12 nucleotides match TRBD2. Germline CDR1 MDHEN, CDR2 SYDVKM. Trimming cost V 6 bases and J 4 bases; bases outside gene matches: 4. CDR3 length: 14 amino acids. CDR3 DNA sequence: TGTGCCAGCAGCGGAGGACTAGCGGGATACGAGCAGTACTTC. Translating gives CASSGGLAGYEQYF.

A few counts support this clone. The chain uses TRBV6-2 or TRBV6-3 and TRBJ1-5; 9 positions match TRBD1. The germline V gene has CDR1 MNHEY and CDR2 SVGEGT. CDR3 length: 15 amino acids. V lost 6 bases to trimming and J lost 5 bases; unmatched junction nucleotides: 8. The CDR3 loop is CASSRDRVIHQPQHF. The CDR3 bases are TGTGCCAGCAGCCGGGACAGGGTAATACATCAGCCCCAGCATTTT.

The rearrangement joins TRBV24-1 to TRBJ2-1; 11 bases line up with TRBD2. This CDR3 is built from 13 residues. Trimming at V came to 9 bases and at J to 8 bases, leaving 5 bases not matched to a gene. The germline gives CDR1 KGHDR, CDR2 SFDVKD. CDR3 region: CATSIAGGDEQFF. In nucleotides, the CDR3 is TGTGCCACCTCTATAGCGGGGGGGGATGAGCAGTTCTTC.

This chain connects TRBV28 to TRBJ1-2, with D perhaps TRBD1 (6 bases). Germline V gene data show CDR1 as MDHEN and CDR2 as SYDVKM. The CDR3 length is 15 residues. The V end lost 2 bases, the J end lost 5 bases, and 15 bases lay between the germline ends. The DNA of the CDR3 is TGTGCCAGCAGTTTAGGGGGACACCTTCTGTATGGCTACACCTTC. This gives the protein CASSLGGHLLYGYTF.

The chain employs TRBV29-1 and TRBJ2-7; 7 nucleotides line up with TRBD2. V lost 7 bases, J lost 7 bases, and 7 bases stayed unmatched. The CDR3 is 11 amino acids. Germline CDR1 is SQVTM and CDR2 is ANQGSEA. CDR3 coding DNA: TGCAGCGCTGGGGAGGGGTCAGAGCAGTACTTC. Amino acid sequence: CSAGEGSEQYF.